Listed below are T cell receptor beta chains from one sample, sequenced in a study of CD8 T cells in Susac syndrome. One entry per CDR3 protein results from TCRdb running MiXCR on the immunoSEQ multiplex PCR reads. The data show 130,000 or so distinct CDR3 sequences, over 80% seen once. Source material: CD8+ T cells from PBMCs. Every receptor here comes from a human donor with multiple sclerosis. Both conserved end residues are part of each CDR3. D genes are given only for firm matches. Some rows have no size entry. The others give once, few or many, or a class for an expanded clone.

J | size | D | V | CDR3 | DNA
TRBJ1-2 | - | - | TRBV30 | CAWTLGRADGYTF | TGTGCCTGGACTTTGGGCAGGGCGGATGGCTACACCTTC
TRBJ1-5 | - | - | TRBV28 | CASSFVQTTQPQHF | TGTGCCAGCAGTTTCGTACAGACTACGCAGCCCCAGCATTTT
TRBJ1-2 | few | - | TRBV13 | CASSQGAGRRYGYTF | TGTGCCAGCAGCCAAGGGGCAGGGAGACGATATGGCTACACCTTC
TRBJ2-2 | - | - | TRBV27 | CASSPWTAPGTGELFF | TGTGCCAGCAGTCCATGGACTGCACCGGGCACCGGGGAGCTGTTTTTT
TRBJ2-7 | - | - | TRBV12-3/TRBV12-4 | CASSSGDTYEQYF | TGTGCCAGCAGTTCGGGGGACACCTACGAGCAGTACTTC
TRBJ2-2 | - | - | TRBV20-1 | CSARVSYANTGELFF | TGCAGTGCTAGAGTCTCTTACGCGAACACCGGGGAGCTGTTTTTT
TRBJ2-4 | - | - | TRBV5-1 | CASSVYTADGIKNIQYF | TGCGCCAGCAGCGTATACACCGCGGACGGAATCAAAAACATTCAGTACTTC
TRBJ2-5 | - | - | TRBV7-9 | CASSLVTGLVETQYF | TGTGCCAGCAGCTTAGTAACAGGGCTGGTAGAGACCCAGTACTTC
TRBJ1-2 | - | - | TRBV2 | CASLRRGPRGYTF | TGTGCCAGCCTTCGACGGGGCCCACGGGGCTACACCTTC
TRBJ1-1 | - | - | TRBV19 | CASIPSSFGNTEAFF | TGTGCCAGTATCCCCTCCTCCTTCGGGAACACTGAAGCTTTCTTT